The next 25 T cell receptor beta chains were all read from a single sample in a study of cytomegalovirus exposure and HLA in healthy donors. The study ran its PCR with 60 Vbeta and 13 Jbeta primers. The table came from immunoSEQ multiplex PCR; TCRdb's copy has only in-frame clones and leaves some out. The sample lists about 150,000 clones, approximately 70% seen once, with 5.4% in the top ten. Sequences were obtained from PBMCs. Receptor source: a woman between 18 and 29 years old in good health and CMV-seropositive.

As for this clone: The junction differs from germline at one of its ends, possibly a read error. The CDR3 nucleotides read TGTACCAGCAGGAGGACAGGGCAGTCGACTAATGAAAAACTGTTTTTT. Protein product: CTSRRTGQSTNEKLFF. The J gene is TRBJ1-4, the V gene TRBV6-4, with 8 positions matching TRBD1. CDR3 length equals 16 residues. CDR1 and CDR2 from the germline V gene are MRHNA and SNTAGT.

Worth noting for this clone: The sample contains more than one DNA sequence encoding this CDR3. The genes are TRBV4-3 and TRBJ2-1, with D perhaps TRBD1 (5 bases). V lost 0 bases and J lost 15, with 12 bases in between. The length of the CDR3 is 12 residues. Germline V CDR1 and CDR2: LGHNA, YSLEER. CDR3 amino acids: CASSQDGQGWFF. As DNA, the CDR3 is TGCGCCAGCAGCCAAGATGGGCAGGGTTGGTTCTTC.

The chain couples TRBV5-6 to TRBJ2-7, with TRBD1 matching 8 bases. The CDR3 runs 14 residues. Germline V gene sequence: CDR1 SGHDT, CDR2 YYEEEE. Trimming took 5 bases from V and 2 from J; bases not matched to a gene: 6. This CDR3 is CASRPGQAAYEQYF. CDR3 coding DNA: TGTGCCAGCAGACCGGGACAGGCTGCCTACGAGCAGTACTTC.

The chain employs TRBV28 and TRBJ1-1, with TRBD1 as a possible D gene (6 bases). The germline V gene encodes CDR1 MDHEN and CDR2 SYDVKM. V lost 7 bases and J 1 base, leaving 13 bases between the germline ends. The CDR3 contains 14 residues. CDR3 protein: CASNKGHKNTEAFF. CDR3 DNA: TGTGCCAGCAATAAGGGACACAAGAACACTGAAGCTTTCTTT.

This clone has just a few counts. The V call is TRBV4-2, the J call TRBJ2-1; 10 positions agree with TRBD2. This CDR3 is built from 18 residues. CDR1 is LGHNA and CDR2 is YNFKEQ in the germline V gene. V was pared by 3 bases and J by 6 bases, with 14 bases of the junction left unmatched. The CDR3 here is CASSHGVAGGLRSNEQFF. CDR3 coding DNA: TGTGCCAGCAGCCACGGGGTAGCGGGGGGCCTCCGGTCCAATGAGCAGTTCTTC.

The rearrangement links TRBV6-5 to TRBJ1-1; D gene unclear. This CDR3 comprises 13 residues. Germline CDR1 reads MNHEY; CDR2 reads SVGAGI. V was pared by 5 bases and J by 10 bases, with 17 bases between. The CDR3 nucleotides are TGTGCCAGCAGTCGGGAGGCACAAAGCGGAGCTTTCTTT. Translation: CASSREAQSGAFF.

In nucleotides, the CDR3 is TGCGCCAGCAGCCCCCCCTCCGGGACAGGAAAGTGGGATACGCAGTATTTT. As protein: CASSPPSGTGKWDTQYF. V and J are TRBV5-1 and TRBJ2-3, with 8 bases that match TRBD1. The CDR3 covers 17 residues. Germline CDR1 reads SGHRS; CDR2 reads YFSETQ. V lost 4 bases to trimming and J lost 6 bases; unmatched junction nucleotides: 16. The variable domain in full, completed from reference TRBV5-1 and TRBJ2-3, reads KAGVTQTPRYLIKTRGQQVTLSCSPISGHRSVSWYQQTPGQGLQFLFEYFSETQRNKGNFPGRFSGRQFSNSRSEMNVSTLELGDSALYLCASSPPSGTGKWDTQYFGPGTRLTVL.

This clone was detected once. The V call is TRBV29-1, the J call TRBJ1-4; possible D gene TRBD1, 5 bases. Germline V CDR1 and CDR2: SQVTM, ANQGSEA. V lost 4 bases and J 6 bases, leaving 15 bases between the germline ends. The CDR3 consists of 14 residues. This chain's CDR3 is CSVARGSGDEKLFF. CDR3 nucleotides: TGCAGCGTTGCACGGGGGTCGGGGGATGAAAAACTGTTTTTT.

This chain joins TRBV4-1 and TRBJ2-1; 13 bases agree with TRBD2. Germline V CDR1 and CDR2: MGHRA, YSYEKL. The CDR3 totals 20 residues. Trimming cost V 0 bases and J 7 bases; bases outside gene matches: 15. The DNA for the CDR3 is TGCGCCAGCAGCCAAGAGGAGGGACTAGCGGGGCTTTCTTTGTGGAATGAGCAGTTCTTC. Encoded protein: CASSQEEGLAGLSLWNEQFF.

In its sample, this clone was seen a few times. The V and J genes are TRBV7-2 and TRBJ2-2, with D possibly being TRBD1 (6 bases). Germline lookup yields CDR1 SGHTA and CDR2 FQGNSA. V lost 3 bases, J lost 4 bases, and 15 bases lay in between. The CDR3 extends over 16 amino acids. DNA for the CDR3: TGTGCCAGCAGCTTCTCGTGGGGGCGGAGCACCGGGGAGCTGTTTTTT. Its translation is CASSFSWGRSTGELFF.

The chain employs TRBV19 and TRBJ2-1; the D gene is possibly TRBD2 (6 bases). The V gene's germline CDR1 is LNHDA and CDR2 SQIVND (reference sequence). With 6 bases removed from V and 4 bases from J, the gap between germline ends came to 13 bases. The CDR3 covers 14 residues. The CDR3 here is CASSLTGRYNEQFF. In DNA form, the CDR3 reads TGTGCCAGTAGCTTGACCGGGAGATACAATGAGCAGTTCTTC.

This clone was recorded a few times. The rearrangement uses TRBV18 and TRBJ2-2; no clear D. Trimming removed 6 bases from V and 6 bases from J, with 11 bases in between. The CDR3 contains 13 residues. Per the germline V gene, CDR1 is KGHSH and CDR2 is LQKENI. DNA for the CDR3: TGTGCCAGCTCCCAAACTCATCCCGGGGAGCTGTTTTTT. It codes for CASSQTHPGELFF.

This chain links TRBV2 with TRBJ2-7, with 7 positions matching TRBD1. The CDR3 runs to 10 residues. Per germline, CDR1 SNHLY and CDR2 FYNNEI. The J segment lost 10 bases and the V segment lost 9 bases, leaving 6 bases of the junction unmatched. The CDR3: CASLQGIQYF. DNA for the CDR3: TGTGCCAGTCTACAGGGGATTCAGTACTTC.

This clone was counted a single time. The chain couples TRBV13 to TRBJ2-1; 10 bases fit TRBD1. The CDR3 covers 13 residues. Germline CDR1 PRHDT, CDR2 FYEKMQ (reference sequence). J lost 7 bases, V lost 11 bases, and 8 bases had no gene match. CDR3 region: CAVPGQGINEQFF. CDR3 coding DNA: TGTGCCGTGCCGGGACAGGGGATTAATGAGCAGTTCTTC. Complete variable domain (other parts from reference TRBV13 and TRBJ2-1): AAGVIQSPRHLIKEKRETATLKCYPIPRHDTVYWYQQGPGQDPQFLISFYEKMQSDKGSIPDRFSAQQFSDYHSELNMSSLELGDSALYFCAVPGQGINEQFFGPGTRLTVL.

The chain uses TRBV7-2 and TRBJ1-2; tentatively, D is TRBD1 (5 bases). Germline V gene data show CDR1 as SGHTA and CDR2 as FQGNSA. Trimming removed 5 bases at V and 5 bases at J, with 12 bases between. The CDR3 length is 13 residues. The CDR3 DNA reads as TGTGCCAGCAGCACCGGGACTGAATATGGCTACACCTTC. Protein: CASSTGTEYGYTF. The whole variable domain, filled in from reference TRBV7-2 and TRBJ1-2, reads GAGVSQSPSNKVTEKGKDVELRCDPISGHTALYWYRQSLGQGLEFLIYFQGNSAPDKSGLPSDRFSAERTGGSVSTLTIQRTQQEDSAVYLCASSTGTEYGYTFGSGTRLTVV.

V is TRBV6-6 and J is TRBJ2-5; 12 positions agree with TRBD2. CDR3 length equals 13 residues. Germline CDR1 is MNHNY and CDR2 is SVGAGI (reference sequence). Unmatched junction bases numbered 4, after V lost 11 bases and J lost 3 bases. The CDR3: CAARTSGEETQYF. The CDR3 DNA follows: TGTGCCGCCCGGACTAGCGGGGAAGAGACCCAGTACTTC.

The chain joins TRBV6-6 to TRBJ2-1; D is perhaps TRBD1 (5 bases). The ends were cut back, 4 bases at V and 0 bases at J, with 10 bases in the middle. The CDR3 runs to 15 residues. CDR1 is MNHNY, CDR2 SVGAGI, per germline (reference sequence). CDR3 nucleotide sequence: TGTGCCAGCAGTTTTCAGGGTCTCTCCTACAATGAGCAGTTCTTC. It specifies CASSFQGLSYNEQFF.

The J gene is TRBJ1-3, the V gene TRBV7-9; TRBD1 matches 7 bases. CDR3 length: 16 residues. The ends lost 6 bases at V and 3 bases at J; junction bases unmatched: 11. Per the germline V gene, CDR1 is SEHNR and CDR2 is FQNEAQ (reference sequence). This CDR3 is CASRPEQGMLGNTIYF. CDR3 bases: TGTGCCAGCAGGCCTGAACAGGGGATGCTTGGAAACACCATATATTTT.

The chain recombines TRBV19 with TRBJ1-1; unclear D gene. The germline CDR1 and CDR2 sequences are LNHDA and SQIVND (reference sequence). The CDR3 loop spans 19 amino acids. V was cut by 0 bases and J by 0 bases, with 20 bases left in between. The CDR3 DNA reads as TGTGCCAGTAGTATAGATGGGTTAGTAAGCGGGGTCCTGAACACTGAAGCTTTCTTT. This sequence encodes CASSIDGLVSGVLNTEAFF.

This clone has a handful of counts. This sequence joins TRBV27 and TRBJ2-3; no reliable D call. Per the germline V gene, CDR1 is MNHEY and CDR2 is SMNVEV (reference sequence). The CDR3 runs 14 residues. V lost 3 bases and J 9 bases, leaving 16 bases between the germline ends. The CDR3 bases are TGTGCCAGCAGTTTCCCCCAGTCCTTGCCCACGCAGTATTTT. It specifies CASSFPQSLPTQYF.

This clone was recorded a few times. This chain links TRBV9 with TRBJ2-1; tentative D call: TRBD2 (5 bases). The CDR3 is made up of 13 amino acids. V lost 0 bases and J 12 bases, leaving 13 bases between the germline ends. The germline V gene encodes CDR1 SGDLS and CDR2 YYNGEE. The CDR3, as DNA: TGTGCCAGCAGCGTAGGGGAGACAATGGGGCAGTTCTTC. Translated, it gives CASSVGETMGQFF.

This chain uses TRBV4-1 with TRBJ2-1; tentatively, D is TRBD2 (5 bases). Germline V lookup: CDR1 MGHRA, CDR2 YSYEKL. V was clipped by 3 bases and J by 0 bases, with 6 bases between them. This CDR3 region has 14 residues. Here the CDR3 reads CASSQTNSYNEQFF. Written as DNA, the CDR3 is TGCGCCAGCAGCCAGACTAACTCCTACAATGAGCAGTTCTTC.

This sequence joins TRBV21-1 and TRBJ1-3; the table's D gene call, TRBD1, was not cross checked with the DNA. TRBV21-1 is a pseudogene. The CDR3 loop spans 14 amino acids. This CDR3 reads CASSYTGCGNTIYF. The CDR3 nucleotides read TGTGCCAGCAGCTATACAGGGTGCGGAAACACCATATATTTT.

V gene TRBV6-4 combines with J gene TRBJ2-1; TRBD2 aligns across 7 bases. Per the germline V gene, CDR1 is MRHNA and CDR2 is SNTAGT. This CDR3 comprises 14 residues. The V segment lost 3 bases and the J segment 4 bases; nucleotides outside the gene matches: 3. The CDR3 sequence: CASSERGRYNEQFF. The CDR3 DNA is TGTGCCAGCAGTGAGCGGGGGAGATACAATGAGCAGTTCTTC.

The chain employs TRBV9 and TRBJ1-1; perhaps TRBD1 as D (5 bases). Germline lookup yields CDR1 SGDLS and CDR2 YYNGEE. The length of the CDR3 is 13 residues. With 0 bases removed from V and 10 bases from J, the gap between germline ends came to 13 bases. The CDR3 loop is CASSVGRDGRAFF. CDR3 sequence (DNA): TGTGCCAGCAGCGTAGGCAGGGATGGTAGAGCTTTCTTT.